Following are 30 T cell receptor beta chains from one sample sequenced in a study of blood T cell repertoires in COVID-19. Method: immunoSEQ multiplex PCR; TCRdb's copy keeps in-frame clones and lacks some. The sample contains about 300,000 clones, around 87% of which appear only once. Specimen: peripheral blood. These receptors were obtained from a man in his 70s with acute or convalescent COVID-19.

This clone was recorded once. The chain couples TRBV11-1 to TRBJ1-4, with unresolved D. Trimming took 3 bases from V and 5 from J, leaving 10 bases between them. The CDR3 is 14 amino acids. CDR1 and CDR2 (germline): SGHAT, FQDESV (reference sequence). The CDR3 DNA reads TGTGCCAGCAGCTTTGGCAGTAAGAATGAAAAACTGTTTTTT. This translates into CASSFGSKNEKLFF.

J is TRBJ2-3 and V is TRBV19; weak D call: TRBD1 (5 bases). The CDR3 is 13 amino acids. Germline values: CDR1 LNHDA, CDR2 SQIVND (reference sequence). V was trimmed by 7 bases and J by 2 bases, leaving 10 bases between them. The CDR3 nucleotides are TGTGCCAGTACTAAGACAGACACAGATACGCAGTATTTT. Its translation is CASTKTDTDTQYF.

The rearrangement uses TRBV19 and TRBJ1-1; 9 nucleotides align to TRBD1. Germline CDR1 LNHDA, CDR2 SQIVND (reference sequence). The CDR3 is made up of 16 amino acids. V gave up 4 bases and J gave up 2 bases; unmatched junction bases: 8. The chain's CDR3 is CASSTHHRGLNTEAFF. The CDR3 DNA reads TGTGCCAGTAGTACCCATCACAGGGGGCTCAACACTGAAGCTTTCTTT.

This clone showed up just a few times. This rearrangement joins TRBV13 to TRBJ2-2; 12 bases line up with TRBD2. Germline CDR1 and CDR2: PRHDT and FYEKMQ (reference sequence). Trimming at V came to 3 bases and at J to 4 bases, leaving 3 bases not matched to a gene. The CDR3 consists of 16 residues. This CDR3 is CASSLASGRGTGELFF. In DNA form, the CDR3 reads TGTGCCAGCAGCTTGGCTAGCGGGAGGGGCACCGGGGAGCTGTTTTTT. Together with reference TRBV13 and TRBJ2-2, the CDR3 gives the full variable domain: AAGVIQSPRHLIKEKRETATLKCYPIPRHDTVYWYQQGPGQDPQFLISFYEKMQSDKGSIPDRFSAQQFSDYHSELNMSSLELGDSALYFCASSLASGRGTGELFFGEGSRLTVL.

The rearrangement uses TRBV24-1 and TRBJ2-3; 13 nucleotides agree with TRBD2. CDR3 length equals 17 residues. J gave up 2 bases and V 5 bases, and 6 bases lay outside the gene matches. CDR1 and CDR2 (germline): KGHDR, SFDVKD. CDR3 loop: CATSGTSGRANTDTQYF. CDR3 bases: TGTGCCACCAGTGGAACTAGCGGGAGGGCCAACACAGATACGCAGTATTTT.

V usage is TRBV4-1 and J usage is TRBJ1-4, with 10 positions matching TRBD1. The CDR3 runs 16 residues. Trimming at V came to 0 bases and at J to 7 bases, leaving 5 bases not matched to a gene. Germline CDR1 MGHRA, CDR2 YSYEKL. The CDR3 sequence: CASSQDGTGEGEKLFF. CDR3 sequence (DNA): TGCGCCAGCAGCCAAGACGGGACAGGGGAGGGTGAAAAACTGTTTTTT.

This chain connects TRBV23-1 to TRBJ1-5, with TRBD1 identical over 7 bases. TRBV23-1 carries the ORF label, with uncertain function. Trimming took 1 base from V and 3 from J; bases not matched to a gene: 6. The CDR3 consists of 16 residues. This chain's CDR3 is CASSQLGQQHNQPQHF. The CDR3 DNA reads TGCGCCAGCAGTCAATTGGGACAGCAACACAATCAGCCCCAGCATTTT.

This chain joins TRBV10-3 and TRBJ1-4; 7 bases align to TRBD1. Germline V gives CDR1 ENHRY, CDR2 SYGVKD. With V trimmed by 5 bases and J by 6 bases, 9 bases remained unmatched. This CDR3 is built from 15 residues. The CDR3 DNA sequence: TGTGCCATCAGTCCAGACAGACAGGGTTATGAAAAACTGTTTTTT. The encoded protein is CAISPDRQGYEKLFF.

CDR3 residues: CASRAGTGVRNQPQHF. CDR3 bases: TGTGCCAGCAGAGCCGGGACAGGGGTAAGGAATCAGCCCCAGCATTTT. The chain carries TRBV2 and TRBJ1-5, with 10 nucleotides matching TRBD1. Trimming removed 6 bases from V and 4 bases from J; junction bases left unmatched: 9. Per the germline V gene, CDR1 is SNHLY and CDR2 is FYNNEI. The CDR3 contains 16 residues.

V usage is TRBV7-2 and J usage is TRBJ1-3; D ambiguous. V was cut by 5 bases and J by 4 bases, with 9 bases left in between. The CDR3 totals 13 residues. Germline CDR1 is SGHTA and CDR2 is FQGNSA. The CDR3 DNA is TGTGCCAGCAGCCAAACTGTAGGAAACACCATATATTTT. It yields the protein CASSQTVGNTIYF.

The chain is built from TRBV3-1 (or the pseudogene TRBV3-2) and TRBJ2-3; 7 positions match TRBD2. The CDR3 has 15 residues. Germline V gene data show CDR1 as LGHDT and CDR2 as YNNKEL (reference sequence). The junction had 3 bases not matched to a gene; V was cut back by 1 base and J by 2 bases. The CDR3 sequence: CASSQGGGATDTQYF. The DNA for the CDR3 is TGTGCCAGCAGCCAAGGCGGGGGAGCCACAGATACGCAGTATTTT.

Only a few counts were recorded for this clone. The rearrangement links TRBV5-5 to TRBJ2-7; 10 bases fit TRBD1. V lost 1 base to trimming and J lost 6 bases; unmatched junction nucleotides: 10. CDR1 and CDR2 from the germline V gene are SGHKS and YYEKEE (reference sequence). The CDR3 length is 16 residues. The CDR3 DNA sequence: TGTGCCAGCAGCTTGAATCCTACGACAGGGGGCGGCGAGCAGTACTTC. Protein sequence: CASSLNPTTGGGEQYF.

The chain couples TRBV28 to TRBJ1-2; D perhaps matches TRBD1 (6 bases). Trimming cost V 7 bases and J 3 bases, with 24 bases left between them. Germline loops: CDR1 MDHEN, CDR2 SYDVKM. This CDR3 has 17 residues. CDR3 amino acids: CASTNPRGRRGDYGYTF. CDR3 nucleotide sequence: TGTGCCAGCACCAACCCCCGGGGGCGCCGGGGGGACTATGGCTACACCTTC.

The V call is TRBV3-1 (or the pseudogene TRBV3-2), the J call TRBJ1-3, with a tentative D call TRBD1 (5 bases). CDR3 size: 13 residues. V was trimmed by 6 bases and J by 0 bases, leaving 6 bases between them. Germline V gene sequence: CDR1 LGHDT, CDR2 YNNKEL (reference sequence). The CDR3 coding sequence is TGTGCCAGCAGACAGGTCTCTGGAAACACCATATATTTT. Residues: CASRQVSGNTIYF.

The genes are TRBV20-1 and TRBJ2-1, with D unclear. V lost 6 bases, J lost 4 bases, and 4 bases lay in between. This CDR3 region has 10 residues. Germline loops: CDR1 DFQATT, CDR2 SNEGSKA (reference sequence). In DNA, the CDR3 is TGCAGTGCCTATTACAATGAGCAGTTCTTC. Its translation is CSAYYNEQFF.

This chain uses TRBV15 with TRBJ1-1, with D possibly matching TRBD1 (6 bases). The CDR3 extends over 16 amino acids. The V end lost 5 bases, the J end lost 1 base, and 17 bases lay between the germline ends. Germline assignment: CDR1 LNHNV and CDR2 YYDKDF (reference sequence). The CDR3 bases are TGTGCCACCAGCCCACCCGGGGGGCTGGGGAACACTGAAGCTTTCTTT. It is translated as CATSPPGGLGNTEAFF.

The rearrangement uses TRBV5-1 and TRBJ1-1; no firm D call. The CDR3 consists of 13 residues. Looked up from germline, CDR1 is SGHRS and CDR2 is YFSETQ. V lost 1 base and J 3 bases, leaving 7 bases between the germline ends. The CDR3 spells CASSLKLDTEAFF. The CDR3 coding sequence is TGCGCCAGCAGCTTGAAGCTGGACACTGAAGCTTTCTTT.

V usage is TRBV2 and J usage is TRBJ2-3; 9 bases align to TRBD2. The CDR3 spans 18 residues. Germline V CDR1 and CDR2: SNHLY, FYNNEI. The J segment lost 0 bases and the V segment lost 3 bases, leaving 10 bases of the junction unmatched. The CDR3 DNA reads TGTGCCAGCAGTGAGTCCCTAGCGGGGAGATCTAGCACAGATACGCAGTATTTT. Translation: CASSESLAGRSSTDTQYF.

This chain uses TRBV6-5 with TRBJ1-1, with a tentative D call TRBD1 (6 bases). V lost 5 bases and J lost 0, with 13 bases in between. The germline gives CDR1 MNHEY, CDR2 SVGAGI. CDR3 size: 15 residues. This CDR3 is CASSLVDSLNTEAFF. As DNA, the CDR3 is TGTGCCAGCAGTCTCGTGGACAGCCTGAACACTGAAGCTTTCTTT.

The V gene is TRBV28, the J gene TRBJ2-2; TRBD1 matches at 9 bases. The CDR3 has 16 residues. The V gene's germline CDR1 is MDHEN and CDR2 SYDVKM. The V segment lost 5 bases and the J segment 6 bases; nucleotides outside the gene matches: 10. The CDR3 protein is CASSSIGTGFAGELFF. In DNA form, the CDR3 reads TGTGCCAGCAGTAGTATTGGGACAGGGTTCGCCGGGGAGCTGTTTTTT.

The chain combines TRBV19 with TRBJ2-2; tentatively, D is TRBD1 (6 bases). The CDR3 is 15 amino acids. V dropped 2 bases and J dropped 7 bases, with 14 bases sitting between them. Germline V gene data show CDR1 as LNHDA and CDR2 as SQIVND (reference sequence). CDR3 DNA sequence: TGTGCCAGTAGTATAACCCAGGGGACGGGCGGGGAGCTGTTTTTT. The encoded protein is CASSITQGTGGELFF.

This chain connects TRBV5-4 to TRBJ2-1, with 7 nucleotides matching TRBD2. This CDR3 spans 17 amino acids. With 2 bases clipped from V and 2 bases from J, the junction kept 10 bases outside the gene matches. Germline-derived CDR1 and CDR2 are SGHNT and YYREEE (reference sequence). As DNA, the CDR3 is TGTGCCAGCAGCTTAAAGCGGGAAATACTTACCTACAATGAGCAGTTCTTC. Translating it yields CASSLKREILTYNEQFF.

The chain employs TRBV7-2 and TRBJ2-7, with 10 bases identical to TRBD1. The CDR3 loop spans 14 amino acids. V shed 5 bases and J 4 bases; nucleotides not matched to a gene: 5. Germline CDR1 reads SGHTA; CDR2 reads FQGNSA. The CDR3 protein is CASSPGTGVYEQYF. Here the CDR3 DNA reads TGTGCCAGCAGCCCGGGGACAGGGGTATACGAGCAGTACTTC.

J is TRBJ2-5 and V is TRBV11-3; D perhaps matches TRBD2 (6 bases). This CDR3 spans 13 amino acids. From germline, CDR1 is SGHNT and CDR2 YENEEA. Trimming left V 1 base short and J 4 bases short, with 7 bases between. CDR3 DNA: TGTGCCAGCAGCTTAGCAGCGGGAGAGACCCAGTACTTC. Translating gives CASSLAAGETQYF.

The CDR3 bases are TGTGCCAGCAGCTTGCTCGGGACAGACACTGAAGCTTTCTTT. Protein: CASSLLGTDTEAFF. V and J are TRBV7-6 and TRBJ1-1; TRBD1 aligns across 7 bases. The CDR3 extends over 14 amino acids. In germline, CDR1 is SGHVS, CDR2 FNYEAQ. V was pared by 3 bases and J by 3 bases, with 4 bases of the junction left unmatched.

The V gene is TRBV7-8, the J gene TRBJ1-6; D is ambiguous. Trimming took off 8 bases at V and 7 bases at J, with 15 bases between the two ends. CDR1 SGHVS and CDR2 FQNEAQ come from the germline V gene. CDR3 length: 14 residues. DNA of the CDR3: TGTGCCAGCTCCCCCACGTCGGGGAATTCACCCCTCCACTTT. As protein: CASSPTSGNSPLHF.

This CDR3 reads CASSLFLARALYNEQFF. The CDR3 DNA sequence: TGTGCCAGCAGCTTATTTTTGGCCAGGGCCTTATACAATGAGCAGTTCTTC. The gene calls are TRBV7-2 and TRBJ2-1; tentative D call: TRBD1 (5 bases). CDR1 is SGHTA, CDR2 FQGNSA, per germline. The V and J ends lost 2 bases and 4 bases respectively, with 18 bases between them. The CDR3 covers 17 residues.

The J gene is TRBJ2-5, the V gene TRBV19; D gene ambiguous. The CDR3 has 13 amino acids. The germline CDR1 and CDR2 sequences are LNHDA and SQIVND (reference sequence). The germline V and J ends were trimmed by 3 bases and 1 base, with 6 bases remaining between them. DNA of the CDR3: TGTGCCAGTAGTATCCACAGCCAAGAGACCCAGTACTTC. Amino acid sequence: CASSIHSQETQYF.

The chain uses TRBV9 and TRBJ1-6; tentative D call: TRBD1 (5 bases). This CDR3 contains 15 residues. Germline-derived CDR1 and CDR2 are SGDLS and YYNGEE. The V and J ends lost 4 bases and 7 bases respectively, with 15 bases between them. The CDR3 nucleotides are TGTGCCAGCAGCCTGGTCGCAGGGCGGAATTCACCCCTCCACTTT. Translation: CASSLVAGRNSPLHF. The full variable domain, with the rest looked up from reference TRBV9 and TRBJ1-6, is DSGVTQTPKHLITATGQRVTLRCSPRSGDLSVYWYQQSLDQGLQFLIQYYNGEERAKGNILERFSAQQFPDLHSELNLSSLELGDSALYFCASSLVAGRNSPLHFGNGTRLTVT.

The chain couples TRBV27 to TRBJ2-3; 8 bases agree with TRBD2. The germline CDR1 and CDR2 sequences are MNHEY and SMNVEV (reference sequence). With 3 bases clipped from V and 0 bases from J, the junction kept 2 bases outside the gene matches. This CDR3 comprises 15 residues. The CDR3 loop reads CASSFSGTSTDTQYF. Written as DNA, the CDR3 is TGTGCCAGCAGTTTTAGCGGGACTAGCACAGATACGCAGTATTTT.